A single sample gave rise to the 31 T cell receptor beta chains below, sequenced in a study of blood T cells in healthy people across ages. For the second PCR, which ran for about 6 to 12 cycles, a sample-barcoded 5' primer and a J-beta primer mix were used. TCRdb ran MiXCR on the 5' RACE reads and lists one entry per CDR3 protein. Among about 760,000 distinct CDR3 sequences listed, approximately 53% were seen once. The sequenced material came from blood. The source of these receptors is a man aged 40-55 years in good health.

The chain is built from TRBV24-1 and TRBJ2-5, with 11 bases aligning to TRBD1. The CDR3 spans 15 residues. Trimming took 4 bases from V and 11 from J; bases not matched to a gene: 11. CDR1 and CDR2 (germline): KGHDR, SFDVKD. The CDR3 loop reads CATSEPGQGAEEQYF. For the CDR3, the DNA is TGTGCCACCAGTGAGCCAGGACAGGGGGCGGAAGAGCAGTACTTC.

The chain couples TRBV3-1 to TRBJ2-5, with 10 nucleotides matching TRBD2. Trimming at V came to 8 bases and at J to 1 base, leaving 7 bases not matched to a gene. Germline V lookup: CDR1 LGHDT, CDR2 YNNKEL (reference sequence). The CDR3 covers 15 residues. The CDR3 protein is CASRPSGGPQETQYF. The CDR3 DNA is TGTGCCAGCCGACCTAGCGGGGGACCCCAAGAGACCCAGTACTTC.

V is TRBV29-1 and J is TRBJ2-5; D remains unclear. Germline-derived CDR1 and CDR2 are SQVTM and ANQGSEA. Trimming left V 3 bases short and J 2 bases short, with 16 bases between. CDR3 size: 15 residues. The CDR3 here is CSVEASGVSQETQYF. CDR3 bases: TGCAGCGTTGAGGCTTCGGGCGTCTCTCAAGAGACCCAGTACTTC.

V and J are TRBV6-5 and TRBJ1-2; no firm D call. From germline, CDR1 is MNHEY and CDR2 SVGAGI. The ends were cut back, 6 bases at V and 2 bases at J, with 7 bases in the middle. CDR3 size: 12 residues. The CDR3 DNA reads as TGTGCCAGCAGGCGCGTAAACTATGGCTACACCTTC. Its protein is CASRRVNYGYTF.

CDR3 sequence (DNA): TGTGCCAGCAGCTCAGGGGGCGGGAAGGCCTACAATGAGCAGTTCTTC. This translates into CASSSGGGKAYNEQFF. The rearrangement joins TRBV7-3 to TRBJ2-1, with 8 bases lining up with TRBD1. CDR1 and CDR2 (germline): SGHTA, FQGTGA. This CDR3 has 16 residues. J lost 2 bases, V lost 4 bases, and 7 bases had no gene match.

In this sample, this clonotype turned up a few times. The chain couples TRBV24-1 to TRBJ2-3; no definite D call. V lost 7 bases to trimming and J lost 4 bases, with 17 bases between them. CDR3 size: 15 residues. CDR1 and CDR2 from the germline V gene are KGHDR and SFDVKD. The CDR3 protein is CATSDGPTKADTQYF. The CDR3 DNA follows: TGTGCCACCAGCGACGGCCCTACCAAGGCAGATACGCAGTATTTT.

The V call is TRBV12-3 or TRBV12-4, the J call TRBJ2-3, with 11 bases identical to TRBD2. The CDR3 spans 19 residues. Germline trimming cut 6 bases from V and 8 bases from J; bases unmatched to any gene: 22. CDR3 amino acids: CASSPPAFLLAGAGGTQYF. CDR3 in DNA: TGTGCCAGCAGCCCTCCCGCATTCCTACTAGCGGGGGCCGGAGGTACGCAGTATTTT.

This chain joins TRBV12-3 or TRBV12-4 and TRBJ2-6; D is perhaps TRBD1 or TRBD2 (5 bases each). The CDR3 spans 16 residues. V lost 4 bases, J lost 0 bases, and 10 bases lay in between. The CDR3 reads CASSSPGPSGANVLTF. In nucleotides, the CDR3 is TGTGCCAGCAGTTCACCGGGACCCTCTGGGGCCAACGTCCTGACTTTC.

This clonotype was seen once. V and J are TRBV7-8 and TRBJ2-1; no definite D call. V was clipped by 1 base and J by 0 bases, with 13 bases between them. Germline loops: CDR1 SGHVS, CDR2 FQNEAQ. The length of the CDR3 is 17 residues. The CDR3 reads CASSLGKARSSYNEQFF. Written as DNA, the CDR3 is TGTGCCAGCAGCTTAGGGAAGGCACGGAGCTCCTACAATGAGCAGTTCTTC.

The chain is built from TRBV5-1 and TRBJ2-3; TRBD2 is a possible D gene (6 bases). CDR3 size: 14 residues. The germline CDR1 and CDR2 sequences are SGHRS and YFSETQ. V lost 3 bases and J 8 bases, leaving 16 bases between the germline ends. CDR3 in amino acids: CASSSTSIQGTQYF. The CDR3, as DNA: TGCGCCAGCAGCTCCACTAGCATCCAGGGTACGCAGTATTTT. Full variable domain (remainder filled in from reference TRBV5-1 and TRBJ2-3): KAGVTQTPRYLIKTRGQQVTLSCSPISGHRSVSWYQQTPGQGLQFLFEYFSETQRNKGNFPGRFSGRQFSNSRSEMNVSTLELGDSALYLCASSSTSIQGTQYFGPGTRLTVL.

The chain carries TRBV7-2 and TRBJ2-5; D ambiguous. Trimming took off 1 base at V and 5 bases at J, with 5 bases between the two ends. The CDR3 runs to 12 residues. In germline, CDR1 is SGHTA, CDR2 FQGNSA. The CDR3 loop reads CASSLEWETQYF. The CDR3 DNA sequence: TGTGCCAGCAGCTTAGAATGGGAGACCCAGTACTTC.

This clonotype showed up many times. The V gene is TRBV3-1, the J gene TRBJ1-1; no clear D. From germline, CDR1 is LGHDT and CDR2 YNNKEL (reference sequence). The CDR3 runs 14 residues. The ends were cut back, 4 bases at V and 1 base at J, with 10 bases in the middle. Here the CDR3 DNA reads TGTGCCAGCAGCCCCCCGGGGAGGAACACTGAAGCTTTCTTT. It yields the protein CASSPPGRNTEAFF.

The rearrangement uses TRBV4-2 and TRBJ2-7; TRBD2 aligns across 14 bases. The ends lost 3 bases at V and 0 bases at J; junction bases unmatched: 7. The CDR3 is made up of 18 amino acids. CDR1 and CDR2 from the germline V gene are LGHNA and YNFKEQ. This CDR3 is CASSQAGLAGGFSYEQYF. CDR3 nucleotides: TGTGCCAGCAGCCAGGCAGGACTAGCGGGAGGCTTCTCCTACGAGCAGTACTTC.

This clonotype was observed a handful of times. CDR3 in amino acids: CASSPSGADGYTF. The CDR3 bases are TGTGCCAGCAGCCCCTCGGGGGCGGATGGCTACACCTTC. V and J are TRBV28 and TRBJ1-2, with D perhaps matching TRBD1 (6 bases). CDR3 size: 13 residues. Germline V gene sequence: CDR1 MDHEN, CDR2 SYDVKM. The V end lost 6 bases, the J end lost 6 bases, and 14 bases lay between the germline ends.

The chain couples TRBV7-2 to TRBJ2-7; the D gene is possibly TRBD2 (6 bases). Germline-derived CDR1 and CDR2 are SGHTA and FQGNSA. CDR3 length: 13 residues. V lost 8 bases, J lost 2 bases, and 13 bases lay in between. The CDR3 DNA sequence: TGTGCCAGCGGACTTAGCGGAACCTACGAGCAGTACTTC. This sequence encodes CASGLSGTYEQYF.

The genes are TRBV4-1 and TRBJ2-1; the D gene is possibly TRBD1 (6 bases). Germline values: CDR1 MGHRA, CDR2 YSYEKL. CDR3 size: 16 residues. Trimming removed 4 bases from V and 4 bases from J, with 17 bases in between. CDR3 in amino acids: CASSPGPGASYNEQFF. The CDR3 bases are TGCGCCAGCAGCCCCGGACCAGGGGCTTCATACAATGAGCAGTTCTTC.

The chain is built from TRBV7-2 and TRBJ2-1; possible D gene TRBD1, 5 bases. The ends were cut back, 2 bases at V and 0 bases at J, with 8 bases in the middle. Germline CDR1 and CDR2: SGHTA and FQGNSA. The CDR3 has 15 amino acids. CDR3 bases: TGTGCCAGCAGCTTACACAGGACCTCCTACAATGAGCAGTTCTTC. This codes for CASSLHRTSYNEQFF.

The V and J genes are TRBV4-3 and TRBJ2-1; 10 bases are shared with TRBD2. The ends lost 0 bases at V and 13 bases at J; junction bases unmatched: 12. This CDR3 contains 16 residues. Germline loops: CDR1 LGHNA, CDR2 YSLEER. As DNA, the CDR3 is TGCGCCAGCAGCCAAGACGTAGCGGGAGGTTCAGGGACCCAGTTCTTC. The encoded protein is CASSQDVAGGSGTQFF.

In nucleotides, the CDR3 is TGTGCCAGCAGCCAAGGGGGCGCAGTAAACACCGGGGAGCTGTTTTTT. Its protein product is CASSQGGAVNTGELFF. V gene TRBV4-2 combines with J gene TRBJ2-2; possible D gene TRBD1, 5 bases. This CDR3 region has 16 residues. Germline V gives CDR1 LGHNA, CDR2 YNFKEQ. V lost 1 base to trimming and J lost 2 bases, with 11 bases between them.

The V and J genes are TRBV9 and TRBJ1-2, with 9 bases identical to TRBD1. The CDR3 totals 15 residues. The J segment lost 4 bases and the V segment lost 2 bases, leaving 6 bases of the junction unmatched. Looked up from germline, CDR1 is SGDLS and CDR2 is YYNGEE. CDR3 residues: CASSVDPGQGYGYTF. DNA for the CDR3: TGTGCCAGCAGCGTTGATCCGGGACAGGGCTATGGCTACACCTTC.

This clonotype was seen only a few times. This rearrangement joins TRBV29-1 to TRBJ2-3; TRBD2 might be the D (5 bases). The CDR3 loop spans 14 amino acids. Trimming left V 6 bases short and J 2 bases short, with 15 bases between. Germline CDR1 is SQVTM and CDR2 is ANQGSEA. CDR3 bases: TGCAGCGTCCCCTCGGGGATAATCACAGATACGCAGTATTTT. Its protein product is CSVPSGIITDTQYF.

The rearrangement joins TRBV28 to TRBJ2-5; D possibly corresponds to TRBD2 (5 bases). This CDR3 is built from 16 residues. Trimming removed 1 base at V and 3 bases at J, with 15 bases between. Germline V lookup: CDR1 MDHEN, CDR2 SYDVKM. The CDR3 reads CASSLFREAIKETQYF. The CDR3, as DNA: TGTGCCAGCAGTTTATTCCGGGAAGCAATTAAAGAGACCCAGTACTTC.

The V call is TRBV12-3 or TRBV12-4, the J call TRBJ2-7; D is unresolved. Trimming removed 6 bases at V and 6 bases at J, with 15 bases between. The CDR3 has 13 residues. This chain's CDR3 is CASSNRVSSEQYF. As DNA, the CDR3 is TGTGCCAGCAGCAATAGGGTGTCGAGCGAGCAGTACTTC.

This clonotype was seen ten or more times. The chain links TRBV5-1 to TRBJ2-3; no clear D gene. The V end was cut by 4 bases, the J end by 6 bases, with 6 bases between. Germline V gene sequence: CDR1 SGHRS, CDR2 YFSETQ. CDR3 length: 11 amino acids. The CDR3, as DNA: TGCGCCAGCAGCGACTCGGATACGCAGTATTTT. Translated: CASSDSDTQYF.

This chain connects TRBV3-1 to TRBJ2-1; 10 bases line up with TRBD1. V lost 4 bases, J lost 1 base, and 4 bases stayed unmatched. The CDR3 covers 16 residues. The V gene's germline CDR1 is LGHDT and CDR2 YNNKEL (reference sequence). This CDR3 reads CASSRRQGASYNEQFF. Here the CDR3 DNA reads TGTGCCAGCAGCCGAAGACAGGGGGCTTCCTACAATGAGCAGTTCTTC.

The chain combines TRBV7-2 with TRBJ2-1, with D tentatively TRBD2 (5 bases). The CDR3 sequence is 15 residues long. The ends were cut back, 1 base at V and 4 bases at J, with 11 bases in the middle. Germline V CDR1 and CDR2: SGHTA, FQGNSA. Here the CDR3 reads CASSLEGRGYNEQFF. The CDR3 DNA sequence: TGTGCCAGCAGCTTAGAAGGGCGAGGGTACAATGAGCAGTTCTTC.

This chain links TRBV2 with TRBJ1-2; D is unclear. This CDR3 is 16 amino acids long. Germline values: CDR1 SNHLY, CDR2 FYNNEI. Between the trimmed V and J ends, which lost 7 bases and 1 base, there was a span of 19 bases. CDR3 sequence (DNA): TGTGCCAGCACCGAGAGTGGCGCAGCCCTTAACTATGGCTACACCTTC. Its protein is CASTESGAALNYGYTF.

The chain joins TRBV20-1 to TRBJ1-1; TRBD1 is a possible D gene (5 bases). Germline V CDR1 and CDR2: DFQATT, SNEGSKA (reference sequence). Trimming took 2 bases from V and 8 from J, leaving 21 bases between them. The length of the CDR3 is 15 residues. The CDR3 coding sequence is TGCAGTGCTAGATCCCCCAGGAGGGAGACAGCAGAAGCTTTCTTT. Amino acids: CSARSPRRETAEAFF.

The chain has TRBV4-2 and TRBJ2-5; a weak D match, TRBD2 (5 bases). V dropped 4 bases and J dropped 0 bases, with 30 bases sitting between them. CDR3 length: 21 residues. Germline V gene sequence: CDR1 LGHNA, CDR2 YNFKEQ. CDR3 amino acids: CASSPLRGMAPSKAYQETQYF. CDR3 DNA: TGTGCCAGCAGCCCCCTTCGGGGTATGGCTCCTTCCAAGGCGTACCAAGAGACCCAGTACTTC.

This chain joins TRBV12-3 or TRBV12-4 and TRBJ2-1; maybe TRBD2 (5 bases). V lost 0 bases to trimming and J lost 8 bases, with 8 bases between them. CDR3 length: 13 amino acids. This CDR3 is CASSLASADEQFF. For the CDR3, the DNA is TGTGCCAGCAGTTTAGCTAGCGCGGATGAGCAGTTCTTC.

A note on this clonotype: A single base separates this from a much larger clone, so it may be a read error. The CDR3 loop is CAGSRATGGYNYGYTF. CDR3 bases: TGTGCCGGCAGCAGAGCAACAGGGGGATATAACTATGGCTACACCTTC. This chain links TRBV5-5 with TRBJ1-2; 8 bases are shared with TRBD1. The CDR3 runs to 16 residues. Germline V lookup: CDR1 SGHKS, CDR2 YYEKEE (reference sequence).